This is a list of T cell receptor beta chains from one sample in a study of blood T cell repertoires in COVID-19. Some clones are missing from TCRdb's copy, which holds only in-frame ones; the method was immunoSEQ multiplex PCR. The sample lists hundreds of thousands of clones, around 91% occurring once. Material for sequencing was PBMCs or T cells enriched from blood (not recorded which). These TCRs come from a woman aged 35 to 49 who had recovered from COVID-19. Each CDR3 is given with its conserved first and last residue. The D gene is left open where the match is weak. Only some rows state a clone size, as once, few, many or a class for expanded clones.

j_call: TRBJ1-5
v_call: TRBV19
d_call: TRBD1
clone_size: .
cdr3_nt: TGTGCCAGTAGTCCCGGGACAGGGTTATTCAATCAGCCCCAGCATTTT
cdr3_aa: CASSPGTGLFNQPQHF

j_call: TRBJ1-2
v_call: TRBV2
d_call: .
clone_size: .
cdr3_nt: TGTGCCAGCAGTGGACAGGCCAGGGCGGGCTACACCTTC
cdr3_aa: CASSGQARAGYTF

j_call: TRBJ2-3
v_call: TRBV24-1
d_call: TRBD2
clone_size: .
cdr3_nt: TGTGCCACCAGTGACCCTTACGGACTAGCGGGGGGGGATACGCAGTATTTT
cdr3_aa: CATSDPYGLAGGDTQYF

j_call: TRBJ1-3
v_call: TRBV18
d_call: .
clone_size: .
cdr3_nt: TGTGCCAGCTCACCACAATCGGGGAACTTTGGAAACACCATATATTTT
cdr3_aa: CASSPQSGNFGNTIYF

j_call: TRBJ2-3
v_call: TRBV6-5
d_call: .
clone_size: .
cdr3_nt: TGTGCCACATCGGGGGGCCCGGGAGATACGCAGTATTTT
cdr3_aa: CATSGGPGDTQYF

j_call: TRBJ2-5
v_call: TRBV7-2
d_call: .
clone_size: .
cdr3_nt: TGTGCCAGCAGCTTCCGAGGGTCGATCGCTGAGACCCAGTACTTC
cdr3_aa: CASSFRGSIAETQYF

j_call: TRBJ2-1
v_call: TRBV5-1
d_call: .
clone_size: .
cdr3_nt: TGCGCCAGCAGCTACCAGGGGCAGGGACCATACAATGAGCAGTTCTTC
cdr3_aa: CASSYQGQGPYNEQFF

j_call: TRBJ1-2
v_call: TRBV11-2
d_call: TRBD1
clone_size: .
cdr3_nt: TGTGCCAGCCTCGGGACAGCGATGCCCCTCTATGGCTACACCTTC
cdr3_aa: CASLGTAMPLYGYTF

j_call: TRBJ2-1
v_call: TRBV3-1/TRBV3-2
d_call: TRBD2
clone_size: .
cdr3_nt: TGTGCCAGCAGCCAAGGTAGTAGCGGGGGATTCTCCTACAATGAGCAGTTCTTC
cdr3_aa: CASSQGSSGGFSYNEQFF

j_call: TRBJ2-1
v_call: TRBV21-1
d_call: .
clone_size: .
cdr3_nt: TGTGCCAGCAGCAAGACTAAACTCAATGAGCAGTTCTTC
cdr3_aa: CASSKTKLNEQFF

j_call: TRBJ2-7
v_call: TRBV2
d_call: .
clone_size: few
cdr3_nt: TGTGCCAGCGCCGGGGAGACCTACGAGCAGTACTTC
cdr3_aa: CASAGETYEQYF

j_call: TRBJ2-7
v_call: TRBV30
d_call: .
clone_size: .
cdr3_nt: TGTGCCTGGAGCGCGCGCGAGCAGTACTTC
cdr3_aa: CAWSAREQYF

j_call: TRBJ1-1
v_call: TRBV5-1
d_call: .
clone_size: .
cdr3_nt: TGCGCCAGCAGTACAGGATCGAACACTGAAGCTTTCTTT
cdr3_aa: CASSTGSNTEAFF

j_call: TRBJ2-1
v_call: TRBV6-1
d_call: TRBD1
clone_size: .
cdr3_nt: TGTGCCAGCAGTGAGGGACAGGGGGATGAGCAGTTCTTC
cdr3_aa: CASSEGQGDEQFF

j_call: TRBJ2-1
v_call: TRBV11-2
d_call: .
clone_size: .
cdr3_nt: TGTGCCAGCAGCTTAGATACAGGATCGAATGAGCAGTTCTTC
cdr3_aa: CASSLDTGSNEQFF

j_call: TRBJ2-7
v_call: TRBV5-1
d_call: .
clone_size: .
cdr3_nt: TGCGCCAGCAGCCTTTCGGGTGAGACCTACGAGCAGTACTTC
cdr3_aa: CASSLSGETYEQYF

j_call: TRBJ2-7
v_call: TRBV4-3
d_call: .
clone_size: .
cdr3_nt: TGCGCCAGCAGCCAAGAGAGGGGCCGGGACAACCTAAACATCGGCTGCGAGCAGTACTTC
cdr3_aa: CASSQERGRDNLNIGCEQYF

j_call: TRBJ1-3
v_call: TRBV4-1
d_call: .
clone_size: .
cdr3_nt: TGCGCCAGCAGCCAAAGACTCGGCGAAAATGCTGGAAACACCATATATTTT
cdr3_aa: CASSQRLGENAGNTIYF

j_call: TRBJ2-5
v_call: TRBV7-8
d_call: TRBD1
clone_size: few
cdr3_nt: TGTGCCAGCAACCCAAGGGACAGGGGGCTGAGAGAGACCCAGTACTTC
cdr3_aa: CASNPRDRGLRETQYF

j_call: TRBJ2-1
v_call: TRBV29-1
d_call: TRBD1
clone_size: .
cdr3_nt: TGCAGCGTTGGACAGGGGGCCTACAATGAGCAGTTCTTC
cdr3_aa: CSVGQGAYNEQFF

j_call: TRBJ2-5
v_call: TRBV24-1
d_call: TRBD1
clone_size: .
cdr3_nt: TGTGCCACCAGTGATTTACCCGGACAGGCCCAAGAGACCCAGTACTTC
cdr3_aa: CATSDLPGQAQETQYF

j_call: TRBJ1-1
v_call: TRBV7-9
d_call: .
clone_size: .
cdr3_nt: TGTGCCAGCAGCTTAGAAGGGAGCACTGAAGCTTTCTTT
cdr3_aa: CASSLEGSTEAFF

j_call: TRBJ2-1
v_call: TRBV7-6
d_call: TRBD1
clone_size: .
cdr3_nt: TGTGCCAGCAGCTTAGAGGGGGGACAGGGATACAATGAGCAGTTCTTC
cdr3_aa: CASSLEGGQGYNEQFF

j_call: TRBJ2-1
v_call: TRBV6-2/TRBV6-3
d_call: TRBD2
clone_size: few
cdr3_nt: TGTGCCAGCAGTTATAGCGGGAGGGATGACAATGAGCAGTTCTTC
cdr3_aa: CASSYSGRDDNEQFF

j_call: TRBJ2-7
v_call: TRBV7-2
d_call: TRBD2
clone_size: .
cdr3_nt: TGTGCCAGCAGCCCGGCAGGGACTAGCGGAACCTACGAGCAGTACTTC
cdr3_aa: CASSPAGTSGTYEQYF

j_call: TRBJ2-1
v_call: TRBV5-4
d_call: .
clone_size: .
cdr3_nt: TGTGCCAGTAGAGGTCCCAGATCTGCTGGCAATGAGCAGTTCTTC
cdr3_aa: CASRGPRSAGNEQFF

j_call: TRBJ2-3
v_call: TRBV29-1
d_call: TRBD2
clone_size: .
cdr3_nt: TGCAGCGTTCAGACTAGCGGGATGTCAGATACGCAGTATTTT
cdr3_aa: CSVQTSGMSDTQYF

j_call: TRBJ2-2
v_call: TRBV19
d_call: .
clone_size: .
cdr3_nt: TGTGCCAGTAGTACCGGCGGCGGGGAGCTGTTTTTT
cdr3_aa: CASSTGGGELFF

j_call: TRBJ2-7
v_call: TRBV14
d_call: TRBD2
clone_size: .
cdr3_nt: TGTGCCAGCAGCCAAACTAGCGTCGAGCAGTACTTC
cdr3_aa: CASSQTSVEQYF

j_call: TRBJ2-7
v_call: TRBV5-1
d_call: .
clone_size: .
cdr3_nt: TGCGCCAGCAGCTTGGAGCGTAGGGGTCCCTACGAGCAGTACTTC
cdr3_aa: CASSLERRGPYEQYF

j_call: TRBJ1-1
v_call: TRBV5-1
d_call: .
clone_size: .
cdr3_nt: TGCGCCAGCAGCTTGGTACAGGGAAACACTGAAGCTTTCTTT
cdr3_aa: CASSLVQGNTEAFF

j_call: TRBJ1-2
v_call: TRBV9
d_call: .
clone_size: many
cdr3_nt: TGTGCCAGCAGCGTAGCCAGTGACTATGGCTACACCTTC
cdr3_aa: CASSVASDYGYTF

j_call: TRBJ2-2
v_call: TRBV6-2/TRBV6-3
d_call: TRBD2
clone_size: .
cdr3_nt: TGTGCCAGCAGTTACCTTAGCGGGGCCGGGGAGCTGTTTTTT
cdr3_aa: CASSYLSGAGELFF

j_call: TRBJ2-7
v_call: TRBV6-2/TRBV6-3
d_call: TRBD1
clone_size: .
cdr3_nt: TGTGCCAGCAGTTACAACAGGGGAACCTACGAGCAGTACTTC
cdr3_aa: CASSYNRGTYEQYF

j_call: TRBJ2-7
v_call: TRBV19
d_call: TRBD1
clone_size: .
cdr3_nt: TGTGCCAGTAGTATATTCGGGACAGGGGGCTCGAACGAGCAGTACTTC
cdr3_aa: CASSIFGTGGSNEQYF

j_call: TRBJ2-2
v_call: TRBV5-1
d_call: TRBD2
clone_size: .
cdr3_nt: TGCGCCAGCAGCTTCCTAGCGGGTGTGAGCGGGGAGCTGTTTTTT
cdr3_aa: CASSFLAGVSGELFF

j_call: TRBJ2-1
v_call: TRBV7-9
d_call: .
clone_size: .
cdr3_nt: TGTGCCAGCAGCTTAGAACGCGGGGTTCGGGGTGAGCAGTTCTTC
cdr3_aa: CASSLERGVRGEQFF

j_call: TRBJ1-5
v_call: TRBV28
d_call: .
clone_size: .
cdr3_nt: TGTGCCAGCAGCCTTATTGACGGGGGGTTTCAGCCCCAGCATTTT
cdr3_aa: CASSLIDGGFQPQHF

j_call: TRBJ2-1
v_call: TRBV4-1
d_call: TRBD2
clone_size: .
cdr3_nt: TGCGCCAGCAGCCAAGAAGTACCTAGCGGGGGGGCCGGGTCATCCTACAATGAGCAGTTCTTC
cdr3_aa: CASSQEVPSGGAGSSYNEQFF

j_call: TRBJ2-5
v_call: TRBV15
d_call: TRBD2
clone_size: .
cdr3_nt: TGTGCCACCAGCAGAGATCTTAGCGGGGGACCAACGGGAGAGACCCAGTACTTC
cdr3_aa: CATSRDLSGGPTGETQYF

j_call: TRBJ2-2
v_call: TRBV19
d_call: .
clone_size: .
cdr3_nt: TGTGCCAGTAGGAGGACCGGGGAGCTGTTTTTT
cdr3_aa: CASRRTGELFF

j_call: TRBJ1-1
v_call: TRBV28
d_call: TRBD1
clone_size: .
cdr3_nt: TGTGCCAGCAGTTTAGTCCCGGGACAGGGGGCGTTTACTGAAGCTTTCTTT
cdr3_aa: CASSLVPGQGAFTEAFF

j_call: TRBJ1-6
v_call: TRBV9
d_call: TRBD1
clone_size: .
cdr3_nt: TGTGCCAGCAGCGGGGGGACAGGGGCGGATAATTCACCCCTCCACTTT
cdr3_aa: CASSGGTGADNSPLHF

j_call: TRBJ2-1
v_call: TRBV20-1
d_call: TRBD2
clone_size: .
cdr3_nt: TGCAGTGCTAGTTCGACGGGGGAGGGCCGGGCAAAGCAGTTCTTC
cdr3_aa: CSASSTGEGRAKQFF

j_call: TRBJ2-7
v_call: TRBV5-4
d_call: TRBD1
clone_size: .
cdr3_nt: TGTGCCAGCAGCTTGGGACAGGGAAGTTACGAGCAGTACTTC
cdr3_aa: CASSLGQGSYEQYF

j_call: TRBJ2-1
v_call: TRBV7-2
d_call: .
clone_size: once
cdr3_nt: TGTGCCAGCAGCTCCGGGTGGGATGAGCAGTTCTTC
cdr3_aa: CASSSGWDEQFF

j_call: TRBJ2-7
v_call: TRBV19
d_call: TRBD2
clone_size: .
cdr3_nt: TGTGCCAGTAGTAGCGGGGGGGCCTCCTACGAGCAGTACTTC
cdr3_aa: CASSSGGASYEQYF